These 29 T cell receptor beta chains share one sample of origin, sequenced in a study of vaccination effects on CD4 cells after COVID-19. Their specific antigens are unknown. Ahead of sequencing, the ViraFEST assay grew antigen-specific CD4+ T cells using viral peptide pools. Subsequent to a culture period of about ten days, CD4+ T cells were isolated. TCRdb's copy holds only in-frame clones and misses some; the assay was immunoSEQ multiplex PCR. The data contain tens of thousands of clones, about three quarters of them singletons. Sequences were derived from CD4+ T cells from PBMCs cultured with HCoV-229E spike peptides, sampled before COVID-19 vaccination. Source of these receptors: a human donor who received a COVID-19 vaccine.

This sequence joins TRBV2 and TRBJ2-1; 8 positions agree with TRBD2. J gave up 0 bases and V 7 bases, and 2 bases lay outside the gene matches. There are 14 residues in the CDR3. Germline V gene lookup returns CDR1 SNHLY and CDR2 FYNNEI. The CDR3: CASKGTSSYNEQFF. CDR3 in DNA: TGTGCCAGCAAAGGGACTAGCTCCTACAATGAGCAGTTCTTC.

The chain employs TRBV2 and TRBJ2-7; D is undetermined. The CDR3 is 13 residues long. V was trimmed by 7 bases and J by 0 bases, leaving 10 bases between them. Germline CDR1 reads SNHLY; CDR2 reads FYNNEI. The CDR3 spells CASNDVGSYEQYF. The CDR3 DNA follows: TGTGCCAGCAACGATGTTGGCTCCTACGAGCAGTACTTC.

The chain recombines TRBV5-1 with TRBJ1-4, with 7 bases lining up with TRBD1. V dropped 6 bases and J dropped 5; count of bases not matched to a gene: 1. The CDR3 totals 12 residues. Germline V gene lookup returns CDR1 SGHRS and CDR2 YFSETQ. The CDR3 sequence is CASTTGNEKLFF. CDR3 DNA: TGCGCCAGCACGACAGGGAATGAAAAACTGTTTTTT.

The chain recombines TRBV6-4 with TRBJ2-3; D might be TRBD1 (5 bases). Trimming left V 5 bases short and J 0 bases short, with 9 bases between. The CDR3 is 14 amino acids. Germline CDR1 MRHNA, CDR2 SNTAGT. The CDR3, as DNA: TGTGCCAGCAGTCTCGACAGTAGCACAGATACGCAGTATTTT. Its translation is CASSLDSSTDTQYF.

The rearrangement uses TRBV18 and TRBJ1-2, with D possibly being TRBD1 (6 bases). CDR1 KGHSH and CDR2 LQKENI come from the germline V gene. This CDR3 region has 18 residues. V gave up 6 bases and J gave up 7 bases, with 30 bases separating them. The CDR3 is CASSPVLAGGLRSRGYTF. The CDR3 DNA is TGTGCCAGCTCTCCGGTTTTGGCCGGGGGCCTCCGCTCCCGTGGCTACACCTTC.

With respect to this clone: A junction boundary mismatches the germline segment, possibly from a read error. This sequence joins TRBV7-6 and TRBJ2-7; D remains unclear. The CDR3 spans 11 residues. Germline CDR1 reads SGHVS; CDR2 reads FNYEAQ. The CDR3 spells CASSLVGQYPF. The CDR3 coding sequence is TGTGCCAGCAGCTTAGTAGGCCAATACCCCTTC. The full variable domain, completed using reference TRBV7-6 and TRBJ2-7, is GAGVSQSPRYKVTKRGQDVALRCDPISGHVSLYWYRQALGQGPEFLTYFNYEAQQDKSGLPNDRFSAERPEGSISTLTIQRTEQRDSAMYRCASSLVGQYPFGPGTRLTVT.

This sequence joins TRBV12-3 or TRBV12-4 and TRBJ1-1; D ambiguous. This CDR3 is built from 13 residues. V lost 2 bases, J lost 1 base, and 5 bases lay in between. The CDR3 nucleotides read TGTGCCAGCAGTTTAAGGCAGAACACTGAAGCTTTCTTT. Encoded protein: CASSLRQNTEAFF.

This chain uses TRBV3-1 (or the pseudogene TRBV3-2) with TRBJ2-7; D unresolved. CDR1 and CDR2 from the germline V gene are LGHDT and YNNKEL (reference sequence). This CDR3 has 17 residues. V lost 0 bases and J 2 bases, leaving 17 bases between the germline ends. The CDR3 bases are TGTGCCAGCAGCCAAGATTTGAGCAACACGGATCCCTACGAGCAGTACTTC. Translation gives CASSQDLSNTDPYEQYF.

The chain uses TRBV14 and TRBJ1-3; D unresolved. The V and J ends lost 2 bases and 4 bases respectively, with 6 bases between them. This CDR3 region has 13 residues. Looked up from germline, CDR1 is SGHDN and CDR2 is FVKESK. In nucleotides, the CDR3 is TGTGCCAGCAGCCAATCACGAGGAAACACCATATATTTT. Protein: CASSQSRGNTIYF.

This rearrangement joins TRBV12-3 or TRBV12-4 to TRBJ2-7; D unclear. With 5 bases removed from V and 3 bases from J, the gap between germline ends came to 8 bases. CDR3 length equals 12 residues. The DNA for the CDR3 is TGTGCCAGCAGTCCACCGAACTACGAGCAGTACTTC. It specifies CASSPPNYEQYF.

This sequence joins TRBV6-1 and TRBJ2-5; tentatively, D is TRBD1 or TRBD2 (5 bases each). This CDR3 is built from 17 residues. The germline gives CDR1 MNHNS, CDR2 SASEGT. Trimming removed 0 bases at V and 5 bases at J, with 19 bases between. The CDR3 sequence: CASSEARGSEPRETQYF. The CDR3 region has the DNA TGTGCCAGCAGTGAAGCGAGGGGTTCGGAGCCGCGGGAGACCCAGTACTTC.

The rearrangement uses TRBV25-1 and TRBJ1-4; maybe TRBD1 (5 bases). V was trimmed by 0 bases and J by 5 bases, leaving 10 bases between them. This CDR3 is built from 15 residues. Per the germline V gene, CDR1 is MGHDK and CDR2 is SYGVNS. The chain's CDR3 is CASSEYGQGNEKLFF. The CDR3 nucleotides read TGTGCCAGCAGTGAATATGGGCAGGGAAATGAAAAACTGTTTTTT.

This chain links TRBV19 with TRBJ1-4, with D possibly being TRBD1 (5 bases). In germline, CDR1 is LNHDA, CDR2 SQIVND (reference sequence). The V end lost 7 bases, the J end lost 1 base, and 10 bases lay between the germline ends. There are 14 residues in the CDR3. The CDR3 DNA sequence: TGTGCCAGTAAGGGGCGCGGAACTAATGAAAAACTGTTTTTT. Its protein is CASKGRGTNEKLFF.

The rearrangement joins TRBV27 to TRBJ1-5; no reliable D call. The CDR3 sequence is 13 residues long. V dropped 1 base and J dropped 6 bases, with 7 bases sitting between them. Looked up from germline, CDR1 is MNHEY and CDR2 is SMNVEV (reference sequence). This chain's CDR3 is CASSLFLGQPQHF. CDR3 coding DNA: TGTGCCAGCAGTTTATTCTTAGGTCAGCCCCAGCATTTT.

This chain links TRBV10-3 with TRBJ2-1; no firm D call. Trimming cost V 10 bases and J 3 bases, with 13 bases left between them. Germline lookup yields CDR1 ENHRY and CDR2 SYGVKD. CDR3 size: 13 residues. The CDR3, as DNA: TGTGCCACCACCGACAACCTCTACAATGAGCAGTTCTTC. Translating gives CATTDNLYNEQFF.

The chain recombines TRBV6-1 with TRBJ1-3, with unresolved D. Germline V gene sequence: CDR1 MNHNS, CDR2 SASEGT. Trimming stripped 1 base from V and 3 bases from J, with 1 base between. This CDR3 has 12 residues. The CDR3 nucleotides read TGTGCCAGCAGTGAAGGTGGAAACACCATATATTTT. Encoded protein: CASSEGGNTIYF.

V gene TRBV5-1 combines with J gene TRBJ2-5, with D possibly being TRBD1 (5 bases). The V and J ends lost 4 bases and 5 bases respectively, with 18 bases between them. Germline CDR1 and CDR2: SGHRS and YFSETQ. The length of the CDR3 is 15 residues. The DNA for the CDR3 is TGCGCCAGCAGCGACAGACAGCCTGGTAGGGAGACCCAGTACTTC. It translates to CASSDRQPGRETQYF.

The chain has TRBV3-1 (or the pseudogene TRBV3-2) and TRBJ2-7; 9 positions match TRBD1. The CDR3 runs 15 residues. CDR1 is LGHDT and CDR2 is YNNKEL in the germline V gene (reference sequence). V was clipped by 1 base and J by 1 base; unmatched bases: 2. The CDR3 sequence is CASSQGDRGSYEQYF. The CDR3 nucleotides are TGTGCCAGCAGCCAAGGTGACAGGGGGTCCTACGAGCAGTACTTC.

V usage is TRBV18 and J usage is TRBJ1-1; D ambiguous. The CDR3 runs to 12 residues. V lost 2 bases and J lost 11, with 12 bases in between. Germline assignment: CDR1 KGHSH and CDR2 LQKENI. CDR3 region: CASSPAGGLAFF. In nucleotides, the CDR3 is TGTGCCAGCTCACCAGCGGGCGGGTTGGCTTTCTTT.

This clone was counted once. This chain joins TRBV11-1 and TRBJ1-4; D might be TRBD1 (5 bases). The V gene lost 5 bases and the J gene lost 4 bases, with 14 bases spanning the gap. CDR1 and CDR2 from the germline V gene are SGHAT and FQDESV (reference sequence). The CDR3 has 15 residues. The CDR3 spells CASSRQDTRNEKLFF. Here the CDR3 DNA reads TGTGCCAGCAGCCGCCAGGACACACGTAATGAAAAACTGTTTTTT.

The CDR3 protein is CASKGIIGGANNEQFF. As DNA, the CDR3 is TGCGCCAGCAAGGGCATAATCGGGGGCGCAAACAATGAGCAGTTCTTC. The genes are TRBV4-1 and TRBJ2-1; either TRBD1 or TRBD2 may fit D (6 bases each). CDR3 length equals 16 residues. V lost 7 bases and J 5 bases, leaving 21 bases between the germline ends. Germline V gene data show CDR1 as MGHRA and CDR2 as YSYEKL.

The CDR3 is CASSAGGNYGYTF. The CDR3 DNA sequence: TGTGCCAGCAGCGCAGGGGGTAACTATGGCTACACCTTC. V gene TRBV2 combines with J gene TRBJ1-2; 7 positions match TRBD1. The CDR3 spans 13 residues. CDR1 and CDR2 from the germline V gene are SNHLY and FYNNEI. V was clipped by 6 bases and J by 1 base; unmatched bases: 2.

This chain's CDR3 is CASGLAMNTEAFF. The CDR3 region has the DNA TGTGCTAGTGGTCTTGCGATGAACACTGAAGCTTTCTTT. The chain has TRBV12-5 and TRBJ1-1; D unclear. V dropped 5 bases and J dropped 0 bases, with 7 bases sitting between them. Germline V lookup: CDR1 LGHNT, CDR2 FRNRAP. CDR3 length: 13 amino acids.

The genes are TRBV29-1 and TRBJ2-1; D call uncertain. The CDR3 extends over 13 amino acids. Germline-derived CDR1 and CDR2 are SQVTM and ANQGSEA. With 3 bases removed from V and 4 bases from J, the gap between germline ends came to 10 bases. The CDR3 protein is CSVDPGKYNEQFF. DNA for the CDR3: TGCAGCGTTGATCCCGGAAAGTACAATGAGCAGTTCTTC.

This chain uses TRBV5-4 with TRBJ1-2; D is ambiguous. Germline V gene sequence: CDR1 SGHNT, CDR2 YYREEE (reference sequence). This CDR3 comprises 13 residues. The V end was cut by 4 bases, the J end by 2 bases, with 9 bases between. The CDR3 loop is CASSPEENYGYTF. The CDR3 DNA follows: TGTGCCAGCAGCCCGGAAGAGAACTATGGCTACACCTTC.

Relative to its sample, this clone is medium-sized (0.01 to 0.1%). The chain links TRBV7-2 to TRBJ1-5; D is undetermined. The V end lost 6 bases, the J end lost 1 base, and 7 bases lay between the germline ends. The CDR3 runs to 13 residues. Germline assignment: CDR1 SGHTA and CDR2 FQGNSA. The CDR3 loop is CASSRSSNQPQHF. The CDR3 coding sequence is TGTGCCAGCAGTCGGTCCAGCAATCAGCCCCAGCATTTT.

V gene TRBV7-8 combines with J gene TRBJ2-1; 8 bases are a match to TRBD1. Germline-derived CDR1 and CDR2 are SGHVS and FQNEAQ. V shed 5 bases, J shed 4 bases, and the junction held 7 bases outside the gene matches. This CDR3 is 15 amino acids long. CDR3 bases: TGTGCCAGCAGCCCTCAGGGGGCATTGTACAATGAGCAGTTCTTC. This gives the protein CASSPQGALYNEQFF. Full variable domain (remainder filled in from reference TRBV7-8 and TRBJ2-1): GAGVSQSPRYKVAKRGQDVALRCDPISGHVSLFWYQQALGQGPEFLTYFQNEAQLDKSGLPSDRFFAERPEGSVSTLKIQRTQQEDSAVYLCASSPQGALYNEQFFGPGTRLTVL.

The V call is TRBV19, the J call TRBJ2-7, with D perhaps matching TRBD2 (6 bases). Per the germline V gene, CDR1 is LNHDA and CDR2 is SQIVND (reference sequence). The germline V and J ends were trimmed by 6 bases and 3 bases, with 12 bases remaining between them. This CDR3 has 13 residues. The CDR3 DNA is TGTGCCAGTAGACCTAGCGTCGACTACGAGCAGTACTTC. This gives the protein CASRPSVDYEQYF.

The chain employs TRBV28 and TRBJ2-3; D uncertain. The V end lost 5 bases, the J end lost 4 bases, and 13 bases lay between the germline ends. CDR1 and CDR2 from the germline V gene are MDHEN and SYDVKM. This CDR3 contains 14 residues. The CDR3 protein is CASSHRTGADTQYF. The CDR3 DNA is TGTGCCAGCAGTCATCGGACCGGTGCAGATACGCAGTATTTT. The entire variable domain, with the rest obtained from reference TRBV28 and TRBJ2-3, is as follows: DVKVTQSSRYLVKRTGEKVFLECVQDMDHENMFWYRQDPGLGLRLIYFSYDVKMKEKGDIPEGYSVSREKKERFSLILESASTNQTSMYLCASSHRTGADTQYFGPGTRLTVL.